Below, 32 T cell receptor beta chains from the same sample are listed, as sequenced in a study of blood T cell repertoires in COVID-19. The assay was immunoSEQ multiplex PCR, and TCRdb's table has in-frame clones only and misses some. The profile covers 250,000 or so clones, with about 88% appearing a single time and around 5% taken by the ten largest. The sequencing input was peripheral blood. These receptors were taken from a woman aged 55-75 years with COVID-19, enrolled during active disease.

This chain links TRBV20-1 with TRBJ2-7, with 7 bases aligning to TRBD1. V dropped 3 bases and J dropped 0; count of bases not matched to a gene: 5. Germline V CDR1 and CDR2: DFQATT, SNEGSKA (reference sequence). The CDR3 runs 14 residues. The CDR3 DNA reads TGCAGTGCTAGTATACAGGGGAGCTCCTACGAGCAGTACTTC. This translates into CSASIQGSSYEQYF.

This clone was seen more than once but under ten times. The rearrangement links TRBV6-5 to TRBJ1-5; D unresolved. This CDR3 contains 13 residues. CDR1 and CDR2 from the germline V gene are MNHEY and SVGAGI. Trimming left V 6 bases short and J 3 bases short, with 9 bases between. The CDR3 sequence: CASSRSVNQPQHF. CDR3 nucleotides: TGTGCCAGCAGCCGCAGTGTCAATCAGCCCCAGCATTTT.

The chain is built from TRBV28 and TRBJ1-1; no clear D gene. CDR1 and CDR2 from the germline V gene are MDHEN and SYDVKM. The CDR3 is 13 amino acids. V was trimmed by 6 bases and J by 0 bases, leaving 8 bases between them. The chain's CDR3 is CASSRILNTEAFF. CDR3 bases: TGTGCCAGCAGCCGTATCTTGAACACTGAAGCTTTCTTT.

The chain has TRBV5-1 and TRBJ1-1; a possible D gene is TRBD1 (5 bases). The CDR3 covers 17 residues. The V end lost 0 bases, the J end lost 6 bases, and 21 bases lay between the germline ends. Germline V CDR1 and CDR2: SGHRS, YFSETQ. The CDR3 nucleotides read TGCGCCAGCAGCTTGGAGGGCAGGGACTCAACTGGCCCTGAAGCTTTCTTT. It is translated as CASSLEGRDSTGPEAFF.

This rearrangement joins TRBV19 to TRBJ1-1; perhaps TRBD1 as D (6 bases). Germline CDR1 and CDR2: LNHDA and SQIVND (reference sequence). The germline V and J ends were trimmed by 5 bases and 0 bases, with 13 bases remaining between them. This CDR3 region has 15 residues. The CDR3 reads CASSFRGRMNTEAFF. Here the CDR3 DNA reads TGTGCCAGTAGTTTCAGGGGACGGATGAACACTGAAGCTTTCTTT. Variable domain in full (rest from reference TRBV19 and TRBJ1-1): DGGITQSPKYLFRKEGQNVTLSCEQNLNHDAMYWYRQDPGQGLRLIYYSQIVNDFQKGDIAEGYSVSREKKESFPLTVTSAQKNPTAFYLCASSFRGRMNTEAFFGQGTRLTVV.

The chain is built from TRBV5-1 and TRBJ1-3, with D perhaps matching TRBD1 (6 bases). The CDR3 extends over 14 amino acids. From germline, CDR1 is SGHRS and CDR2 YFSETQ. Trimming took off 4 bases at V and 8 bases at J, with 16 bases between the two ends. CDR3 sequence reads: CASSLPGQPDTIYF. The CDR3 coding sequence is TGCGCCAGCAGCCTACCGGGACAACCGGACACCATATATTTT.

The genes are TRBV28 and TRBJ2-7; TRBD1 is a possible D gene (5 bases). CDR3 length: 13 residues. Germline V gene sequence: CDR1 MDHEN, CDR2 SYDVKM. V gave up 9 bases and J gave up 2 bases, with 14 bases separating them. CDR3 nucleotides: TGTGCCAGTAAGACAGAATTTCCCTACGAGCAGTACTTC. Translation: CASKTEFPYEQYF.

This clone appeared once. The chain carries TRBV13 and TRBJ2-1, with 11 bases identical to TRBD2. Trimming at V came to 0 bases and at J to 8 bases, leaving 15 bases not matched to a gene. CDR1 and CDR2 from the germline V gene are PRHDT and FYEKMQ (reference sequence). This CDR3 spans 19 amino acids. CDR3 coding DNA: TGTGCCAGCAGCTTAGGGACTAGCGGGATTCCGAGGGGCTTCGATGAGCAGTTCTTC. Translated: CASSLGTSGIPRGFDEQFF.

This sequence joins TRBV5-4 and TRBJ1-1; 9 bases are shared with TRBD1. Germline-derived CDR1 and CDR2 are SGHNT and YYREEE (reference sequence). CDR3 length: 15 residues. J was trimmed by 2 bases and V by 3 bases; bases with no gene match: 5. The CDR3 region has the DNA TGTGCCAGCAGCTCCTGGACAGGGGATAACACTGAAGCTTTCTTT. It is translated as CASSSWTGDNTEAFF.

This clone was seen just once. This chain joins TRBV19 and TRBJ1-5; D is perhaps TRBD1 (6 bases). V gave up 6 bases and J gave up 9 bases, with 18 bases separating them. The germline gives CDR1 LNHDA, CDR2 SQIVND (reference sequence). The CDR3 has 14 residues. CDR3 region: CASRGGQGFLPQHF. The DNA of the CDR3 is TGTGCCAGTAGGGGGGGGCAGGGGTTTCTGCCCCAGCATTTT.

The chain recombines TRBV3-1 (or the pseudogene TRBV3-2) with TRBJ1-1, with TRBD1 matching 10 bases. CDR1 and CDR2 (germline): LGHDT, YNNKEL (reference sequence). The CDR3 consists of 14 residues. V was pared by 4 bases and J by 5 bases, with 4 bases of the junction left unmatched. The CDR3 DNA reads as TGTGCCAGCAGCCCGGGACAGGGGAGGACTGAAGCTTTCTTT. This sequence encodes CASSPGQGRTEAFF.

V usage is TRBV7-9 and J usage is TRBJ2-3; TRBD2 is a possible D gene (6 bases). The CDR3 runs 17 residues. Per the germline V gene, CDR1 is SEHNR and CDR2 is FQNEAQ (reference sequence). V was cut by 1 base and J by 0 bases, with 14 bases left in between. The CDR3 coding sequence is TGTGCCAGCAGCTTAGTTTACGGGGGAACTAGCACAGATACGCAGTATTTT. It encodes CASSLVYGGTSTDTQYF.

V and J are TRBV6-5 and TRBJ2-1; TRBD2 aligns across 10 bases. The CDR3 consists of 15 residues. V shed 5 bases and J 4 bases; nucleotides not matched to a gene: 5. CDR1 and CDR2 (germline): MNHEY, SVGAGI. For the CDR3, the DNA is TGTGCCAGCAGTAGACCGGGACTAGCGTACAATGAGCAGTTCTTC. Translated, it gives CASSRPGLAYNEQFF.

J is TRBJ2-2 and V is TRBV12-5, with TRBD2 as a possible D gene (6 bases). The CDR3 covers 15 residues. Between the trimmed V and J ends, which lost 2 bases and 4 bases, there was a span of 11 bases. The germline gives CDR1 LGHNT, CDR2 FRNRAP. The CDR3 bases are TGTGCTAGTGGTTTGCATCTAGCGACCACCGGGGAGCTGTTTTTT. Translated: CASGLHLATTGELFF.

This chain uses TRBV24-1 with TRBJ2-7; 14 positions match TRBD2. V trimming: 4 bases; J trimming: 5 bases; junction bases outside the gene matches: 9. Germline CDR1 KGHDR, CDR2 SFDVKD. This CDR3 spans 17 amino acids. Here the CDR3 reads CATSDTGTSGSNNEQYF. Written as DNA, the CDR3 is TGTGCCACCAGTGACACGGGGACTAGCGGGAGTAACAACGAGCAGTACTTC.

The chain couples TRBV2 to TRBJ1-3, with a tentative D call TRBD1 (6 bases). Trimming cost V 2 bases and J 4 bases, with 12 bases left between them. CDR3 length: 15 residues. The germline CDR1 and CDR2 sequences are SNHLY and FYNNEI. The CDR3 bases are TGTGCCAGCAGTGAACACAGGGTAGCCGGAAACACCATATATTTT. This codes for CASSEHRVAGNTIYF.

This rearrangement joins TRBV7-9 to TRBJ2-2, with D possibly matching TRBD1 (6 bases). Trimming shortened V by 5 bases and J by 3 bases, and 13 bases separated the two germline ends. The CDR3 loop spans 15 amino acids. From germline, CDR1 is SEHNR and CDR2 FQNEAQ (reference sequence). The CDR3 loop is CASSLHGQHTGELFF. The CDR3 DNA reads TGTGCCAGCAGCCTCCATGGACAGCACACCGGGGAGCTGTTTTTT.

The chain links TRBV6-2 or TRBV6-3 to TRBJ2-1; 7 bases match TRBD2. The CDR3 covers 14 residues. J lost 12 bases, V lost 2 bases, and 10 bases had no gene match. Germline values: CDR1 MNHEY, CDR2 SVGEGT. For the CDR3, the DNA is TGTGCCAGCAGTTACCCGAACGGACTAGGTCGGCAGTTCTTC. This encodes CASSYPNGLGRQFF.

In this sample, this clone turned up once. The chain is built from TRBV30 and TRBJ1-5, with D possibly matching TRBD1 (5 bases). CDR3 length: 13 amino acids. From germline, CDR1 is GTSNPN and CDR2 SVGIG (reference sequence). Deletions cut 3 bases from V and 0 bases from J, with 6 bases between. The CDR3 DNA reads as TGTGCCTGGAGACAGGATAGCAATCAGCCCCAGCATTTT. It encodes CAWRQDSNQPQHF.

The chain carries TRBV7-3 and TRBJ1-1; TRBD1 matches 7 bases. Germline lookup yields CDR1 SGHTA and CDR2 FQGTGA. CDR3 size: 14 residues. V lost 4 bases, J lost 4 bases, and 6 bases stayed unmatched. Written as DNA, the CDR3 is TGTGCCAGCAGCTCGGACAGGATGAGCACTGAAGCTTTCTTT. Translation: CASSSDRMSTEAFF.

J is TRBJ2-3 and V is TRBV11-3; possibly TRBD2 for D (5 bases). Per germline, CDR1 SGHNT and CDR2 YENEEA. Trimming took off 4 bases at V and 4 bases at J, with 15 bases between the two ends. This CDR3 comprises 15 residues. The CDR3 coding sequence is TGTGCCAGCAGCTCTTACTGGGAGACTCCAGATACGCAGTATTTT. Translation: CASSSYWETPDTQYF.

The rearrangement links TRBV15 to TRBJ2-3; D is perhaps TRBD2 (6 bases). Germline V lookup: CDR1 LNHNV, CDR2 YYDKDF (reference sequence). The CDR3 runs 19 residues. Trimming shortened V by 1 base and J by 5 bases, and 25 bases separated the two germline ends. CDR3 bases: TGTGCCACCAGCAGAGGGAAGATCCGAGACCTGACTAGGGGAGATACGCAGTATTTT. This sequence encodes CATSRGKIRDLTRGDTQYF.

The chain has TRBV6-6 and TRBJ1-6; TRBD1 agrees at 7 bases. The CDR3 loop spans 14 amino acids. Germline assignment: CDR1 MNHNY and CDR2 SVGAGI (reference sequence). V lost 3 bases to trimming and J lost 6 bases; unmatched junction nucleotides: 2. The CDR3 region is CASSYGQVNSPLHF. CDR3 DNA: TGTGCCAGCAGTTATGGACAGGTTAATTCACCCCTCCACTTT.

The chain carries TRBV4-1 and TRBJ1-5; the match to TRBD1 covers 7 bases. The CDR3 has 15 residues. Germline V lookup: CDR1 MGHRA, CDR2 YSYEKL. Trimming at V came to 0 bases and at J to 7 bases, leaving 6 bases not matched to a gene. The CDR3 DNA is TGCGCCAGCAGCCAAGATCGGGACAGTCACCAGCCCCAGCATTTT. Its protein product is CASSQDRDSHQPQHF.

The V gene is TRBV6-5, the J gene TRBJ1-2, with TRBD1 matching 8 bases. The germline V gene has CDR1 MNHEY and CDR2 SVGAGI. V trimming: 6 bases; J trimming: 5 bases; junction bases outside the gene matches: 5. CDR3 length equals 13 residues. CDR3 sequence (DNA): TGTGCCAGCAGCTCAGGGGGCTGGTATGGCTACACCTTC. Amino acid sequence: CASSSGGWYGYTF.

In its sample, this clone was seen a few times. The chain uses TRBV6-5 and TRBJ1-4, with D unclear. The CDR3 covers 13 residues. Germline lookup yields CDR1 MNHEY and CDR2 SVGAGI. V was trimmed by 7 bases and J by 5 bases, leaving 11 bases between them. The CDR3 sequence is CASTRTGNEKLFF. CDR3 DNA sequence: TGTGCCAGCACGAGGACGGGAAATGAAAAACTGTTTTTT.

The chain couples TRBV7-2 to TRBJ2-7; 8 bases are shared with TRBD1. J gave up 7 bases and V 2 bases, and 10 bases lay outside the gene matches. Germline CDR1 reads SGHTA; CDR2 reads FQGNSA. The CDR3 consists of 15 residues. This chain's CDR3 is CASSLQIGQGEEQYF. The CDR3 DNA sequence: TGTGCCAGCAGCTTACAGATCGGACAGGGTGAGGAGCAGTACTTC.

This chain links TRBV23-1 with TRBJ1-2; 11 nucleotides line up with TRBD1. TRBV23-1 is an ORF, and what it does is uncertain. This CDR3 contains 18 residues. With V trimmed by 4 bases and J by 8 bases, 18 bases remained unmatched. The CDR3 protein is CASSLEFRTGGATGGYTF. In DNA, the CDR3 is TGCGCCAGCAGTCTCGAGTTTCGGACAGGGGGCGCTACGGGGGGCTACACCTTC.

The chain combines TRBV3-1 (or the pseudogene TRBV3-2) with TRBJ1-4; a possible D gene is TRBD1 (5 bases). The CDR3 runs to 15 residues. The germline V gene encodes CDR1 LGHDT and CDR2 YNNKEL (reference sequence). Trimming took off 1 base at V and 12 bases at J, with 18 bases between the two ends. CDR3 region: CASSQALGAYVELFF. CDR3 bases: TGTGCCAGCAGCCAAGCCCTAGGGGCCTACGTTGAACTGTTTTTT.

V and J are TRBV24-1 and TRBJ1-5, with D uncertain. CDR1 is KGHDR, CDR2 SFDVKD, per germline. V lost 6 bases to trimming and J lost 4 bases, with 12 bases between them. The CDR3 is 14 residues long. The DNA for the CDR3 is TGTGCCACCAGTTCGGGAGGGAGGAATCAGCCCCAGCATTTT. It translates to CATSSGGRNQPQHF.

This clone was observed many times. The chain combines TRBV6-6 with TRBJ1-2; 11 positions match TRBD1. The ends lost 5 bases at V and 4 bases at J; junction bases unmatched: 12. The CDR3 covers 17 residues. Germline CDR1 reads MNHNY; CDR2 reads SVGAGI (reference sequence). As DNA, the CDR3 is TGTGCCAGCAGTCCGGGGGGGGACAGGGGGTATAGCTATGGCTACACCTTC. Protein sequence: CASSPGGDRGYSYGYTF.

V and J are TRBV2 and TRBJ1-4; no definite D call. V dropped 5 bases and J dropped 4 bases, with 17 bases sitting between them. This CDR3 comprises 16 residues. CDR1 and CDR2 (germline): SNHLY, FYNNEI. The CDR3 DNA is TGTGCCAGCAGTCGACGGAGCGGGAGCCTTAATGAAAAACTGTTTTTT. Encoded protein: CASSRRSGSLNEKLFF.